This TCR beta chain was sequenced during a study of T cell clonality in common variable immunodeficiency (dated by TCRdb to 2014 to 2015). Here is what the overall study found, with its caveats: Even though DNA input was equal, the average per sample came to some 90,000 unique sequences for controls compared with around 32,000 for CVID samples. Correlations between repertoire features and clinical complications were limited by patient heterogeneity within the CVID cohort. TCRbeta clonality was higher in CVID subjects than in healthy controls (t-test p = 0.018), and the increase was most characteristic of about a third of subjects. Fewer deletions and N-nucleotide insertions were reportedly observed in CVID TCRbeta sequences, and highly modified clones with 13 or more V deletions were reportedly absent from CVID TCRbeta sequences. Healthy controls shared more TCRbeta clones with each other than CVID subjects shared among themselves (p < 0.0001). It was noted by the authors that sequencing of the repertoires of T cell subpopulations would be needed to clarify the cause of the increased clonality in CVID.

Predominantly Caucasian heritage was noted among both the CVID patients and the healthy controls. From each donor, 5 to 8 ml of heparinized peripheral whole blood was collected. Genomic DNA from adults with common variable immune deficiency (CVID) and from healthy adult controls was the source for sequencing TCRbeta CDR3 repertoires. A total of some 22 healthy adult volunteers (roughly 12 female and approximately 10 male; age range 23 to 66 years, mean age about 33) were included in the control group. Diluted blood was density-centrifuged over Hypaque 1077 or Ficoll-Paque to isolate peripheral blood mononuclear cells. Genomic DNA was obtained from unsorted mononuclear cells through either Qiagen column purification or a centrifugation-based method. Relative to germline, V is missing 3 bases and J is missing 4 bases, with 5 bases of the junction outside any gene match. The CDR3, from cysteine to phenylalanine, totals 15 residues. Shown are 36 bases from within the CDR3, in frame from base 1. Based on the germline V gene (reference sequence), the CDR1 and CDR2 sequences are GTSNPN and SVGIG.

Regarding this clone: It has no known antigen specificity. The read ends 3 residues before the CDR3 terminus; that terminus is restored from the germline J gene.

CVID samples and control samples contributed equivalent amounts of genomic DNA as sequencing input. For every sample, a 60 bp segment covering the rearranged TCRbeta CDR3 region was amplified and then sequenced. The immunoSEQ assay, a bias-corrected multiplex PCR with high-throughput sequencing, was employed for TCRbeta amplification. On the authors' methods: Every unique nucleotide sequence was considered a clone and was annotated with V, D and J genes, copy number and frequency. Sequences were labeled productive if in frame, and non-productive if out of frame or containing stop codons. As previously described, Shannon's entropy was used to calculate clonality. The predicted amino acid sequences of productive clones were used to derive mean CDR3 Kyte-Doolittle hydropathy. Scaled V gene usage was hierarchically clustered using Manhattan distance and complete linkage with the R hclust function. Sharing of clones by CDR3 amino acid sequence was evaluated by resampling 12 repertoires per group over 100 rounds. The repertoires were searched for approximately 73 published EBV-specific and approximately 240 published CMV-specific TCRbeta sequences. A couple of CVID samples yielding fewer than 10,000 sequences were excluded from analysis, leaving under 45 CVID repertoires. In its TCRdb copy, this immuneACCESS table keeps in-frame sequences only and misses some clones. Where compared with another copy, unresolved V genes explain less than half of these, and the others have no known cause. V and J calls and clone size come straight from that table; D and trimming were deduced from the DNA. For this sample the table reports fewer than 60,000 clones, with no clone seen just once. Of the sample, about 2% is held by the ten largest clones.

The sample was peripheral blood mononuclear cells. The TCR sequence derives from a person between 18 and 70 years old in good health. This sequence uses TRBV30 and TRBJ2-2; TRBD2 fits 10 bases in the junction. CDR3 loop: CAWRLAGARTGELFF. Incomplete CDR3 DNA: TGTGCCTGGAGGCTAGCGGGGGCCCGCACCGGGGAG.